A single T cell receptor beta chain is shown here with its context. Alongside a J-beta primer mix, a sample-barcoded 5' primer served in a second PCR lasting about 7 to 11 cycles. TCRdb independently ran MiXCR on the 5' RACE reads; one entry per CDR3 protein. The table records about 680,000 distinct CDR3 sequences, around 45% of them present only once. The record originates from a study of blood T cells in healthy people across ages. The V gene end was trimmed by 7 bases and the J gene end by 2 bases; junction bases not matched to a gene: 9. The CDR3 spans 14 residues. Germline V gives CDR1 DFQATT, CDR2 SNEGSKA (reference sequence).

The TCR sequence derives from a woman aged 55-70 years in good health. The specimen sequenced was blood. V usage is TRBV20-1 and J usage is TRBJ2-5, with 8 bases that match TRBD1. The CDR3 here is CSGPGQAFQETQYF. The CDR3 region has the DNA TGCAGTGGACCGGGACAGGCGTTTCAAGAGACCCAGTACTTC.